This T cell receptor (beta chain) was sequenced in a study of blood T cell repertoires in COVID-19. TCRdb keeps only in-frame clones here, not all; method: immunoSEQ multiplex PCR. The data show about 430,000 clones, 70% to 90% seen once. Germline CDR1 reads MNHEY; CDR2 reads SMNVEV (reference sequence). This CDR3 contains 19 residues. Trimming took 5 bases from V and 4 from J; bases not matched to a gene: 15. The sample comprised PBMCs or T cells enriched from blood (not recorded which). The chain recombines TRBV27 with TRBJ2-1; TRBD2 matches 12 bases. The receptor was derived from a woman aged 18-30 years who had been exposed to COVID-19. CDR3 nucleotides: TGTGCCAGCAGTCAACCGGGACTAGCGGGCCCCCCTGATTACAATGAGCAGTTCTTC. Its translation is CASSQPGLAGPPDYNEQFF.